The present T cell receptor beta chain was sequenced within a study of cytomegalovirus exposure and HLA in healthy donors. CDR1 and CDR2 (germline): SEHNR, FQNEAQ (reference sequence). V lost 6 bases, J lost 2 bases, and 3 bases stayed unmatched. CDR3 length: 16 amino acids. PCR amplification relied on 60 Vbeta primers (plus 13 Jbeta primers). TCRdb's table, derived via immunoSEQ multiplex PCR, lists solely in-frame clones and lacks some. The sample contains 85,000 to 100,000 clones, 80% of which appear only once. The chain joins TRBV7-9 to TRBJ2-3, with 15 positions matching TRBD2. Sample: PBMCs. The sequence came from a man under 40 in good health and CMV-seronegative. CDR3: CASRGLAGGHTDTQYF. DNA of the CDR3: TGTGCCAGCAGGGGACTAGCGGGAGGACACACAGATACGCAGTATTTT.